A single sample is the source of the 7 T cell receptor beta chains below, sequenced in a study of CD8 T cells in Susac syndrome. Random hexamers served to reverse transcribe about 0.5 to 1 ug RNA. TCRdb recomputed calls from the immunoSEQ multiplex PCR reads with MiXCR, one row per CDR3 protein. This table holds tens of thousands of distinct CDR3 sequences, around 94% found once. The sequenced sample was CD8+ T cells from PBMCs. The origin of the receptors is a human donor in good health.

This chain uses TRBV7-2 with TRBJ2-7; the D is unclear. The CDR3 sequence is 17 residues long. Germline V gene data show CDR1 as SGHTA and CDR2 as FQGNSA. Between the trimmed V and J ends, which lost 1 base and 0 bases, there was a span of 16 bases. CDR3 coding DNA: TGTGCCAGCAGCTTAGAGTCATGGGCCCCCAGCTCCTACGAGCAGTACTTC. Protein sequence: CASSLESWAPSSYEQYF.

J is TRBJ2-5 and V is TRBV9, with D uncertain. This CDR3 has 15 amino acids. V shed 3 bases and J shed 5 bases, with 17 bases lying between them. Germline-derived CDR1 and CDR2 are SGDLS and YYNGEE. The CDR3 loop is CASSAELFSTETQYF. The CDR3 coding sequence is TGTGCCAGCAGCGCAGAGTTGTTCTCTACGGAGACCCAGTACTTC. The full variable domain, with the rest looked up from reference TRBV9 and TRBJ2-5, is DSGVTQTPKHLITATGQRVTLRCSPRSGDLSVYWYQQSLDQGLQFLIQYYNGEERAKGNILERFSAQQFPDLHSELNLSSLELGDSALYFCASSAELFSTETQYFGPGTRLLVL.

The chain couples TRBV2 to TRBJ1-2; D unresolved. Trimming cost V 8 bases and J 2 bases, with 12 bases left between them. Germline CDR1 is SNHLY and CDR2 is FYNNEI. The CDR3 consists of 13 residues. CDR3: CASPARRNYGYTF. In nucleotides, the CDR3 is TGTGCCAGCCCGGCCCGGAGGAACTATGGCTACACCTTC.

In regard to this clonotype: No conserved phenylalanine or tryptophan is present at the end of the CDR3, so a read error is the likely explanation. The chain has TRBV29-1 and TRBJ2-1; D uncertain. This CDR3 region has 13 residues. CDR1 and CDR2 from the germline V gene are SQVTM and ANQGSEA. With 3 bases removed from V and 9 bases from J, the gap between germline ends came to 15 bases. The CDR3 protein is CSVEERGGVEQFL. The CDR3 DNA reads as TGCAGCGTTGAGGAGAGAGGCGGAGTTGAGCAGTTCTTG.

The chain carries TRBV7-9 and TRBJ1-1; D gene unclear. The length of the CDR3 is 15 residues. CDR1 and CDR2 (germline): SEHNR, FQNEAQ (reference sequence). The V end was cut by 6 bases, the J end by 3 bases, with 17 bases between. CDR3 residues: CASSVQKYEYTEAFF. The CDR3 DNA follows: TGTGCCAGCAGTGTACAGAAGTATGAGTACACTGAAGCTTTCTTT.

V is TRBV7-6 and J is TRBJ2-7; tentative D call: TRBD1 (6 bases). CDR1 SGHVS and CDR2 FNYEAQ come from the germline V gene. V lost 5 bases to trimming and J lost 3 bases, with 17 bases between them. This CDR3 spans 15 amino acids. The CDR3 here is CASSPGPKGGYEQYF. The DNA for the CDR3 is TGTGCCAGCAGCCCCGGACCCAAAGGGGGCTACGAGCAGTACTTC.

The gene calls are TRBV12-5 and TRBJ2-4; D is unresolved. Trimming removed 2 bases from V and 1 base from J, with 21 bases in between. CDR1 is LGHNT and CDR2 is FRNRAP in the germline V gene. The CDR3 runs 19 residues. The CDR3 spells CASGLPMDGLAEAKNIQYF. CDR3 coding DNA: TGTGCTAGTGGTTTGCCCATGGACGGGCTCGCGGAGGCCAAAAACATTCAGTACTTC.